The 15 T cell receptor beta chains given below trace back to one sample, sequenced in a study of T cells in Graves' hyperthyroidism and ophthalmopathy. Amplification yielded TCR beta CDR3 regions, with RNA transcripts as the source. With the HTBI primer set, the TCR CDR3 went through a first round of RT-PCR. TCRdb re-derived calls from the multiplex PCR reads in MiXCR, one entry per CDR3 protein. Of around 350,000 distinct CDR3 sequences listed, about 13% are singletons. Sequenced input: blood. Receptors were obtained from a woman between 18 and 30 years old with Graves' hyperthyroidism.

This clonotype was picked up a small number of times. The chain uses TRBV6-1 and TRBJ2-7, with D perhaps being TRBD1 or TRBD2 (6 bases each). The length of the CDR3 is 20 residues. With 5 bases removed from V and 4 bases from J, the gap between germline ends came to 33 bases. Looked up from germline, CDR1 is MNHNS and CDR2 is SASEGT. The CDR3 is CASSPSFDSEGDFALYEQYF. The DNA of the CDR3 is TGTGCCAGCAGTCCGAGCTTCGACAGTGAGGGGGACTTCGCGCTATACGAGCAGTACTTC.

At least ten counts were recorded for this clonotype. The chain joins TRBV12-3 or TRBV12-4 to TRBJ2-2, with D perhaps assigned TRBD1 or TRBD2 (7 bases each). The CDR3 is made up of 16 amino acids. V lost 3 bases and J lost 4, with 15 bases in between. The CDR3 here is CASSFRGGPGTGELFF. The CDR3 region has the DNA TGTGCCAGCAGTTTCAGGGGGGGGCCTGGCACCGGGGAGCTGTTTTTT.

This clonotype was observed many times. This rearrangement joins TRBV27 to TRBJ1-4; unclear D gene. Germline V gives CDR1 MNHEY, CDR2 SMNVEV (reference sequence). V was pared by 5 bases and J by 4 bases, with 14 bases between. This CDR3 has 15 residues. The CDR3 DNA is TGTGCCAGCAGTCCCTTGGACCGAATTAATGAAAAACTGTTTTTT. Translation gives CASSPLDRINEKLFF.

This clonotype was seen repeatedly, ten times or more. This sequence joins TRBV6-1 and TRBJ2-5; possible D gene TRBD2, 7 bases. CDR1 is MNHNS, CDR2 SASEGT, per germline. The CDR3 length is 16 residues. V lost 3 bases to trimming and J lost 5 bases, with 19 bases between them. CDR3 nucleotide sequence: TGTGCCAGCAGTGACTTGGATGGGGGCGGGGGCGAGACCCAGTACTTC. Amino acids: CASSDLDGGGGETQYF.

A note on this clonotype: One base away lies a much larger clone, so this may be a sequencing read error. The CDR3 end shows no conserved phenylalanine or tryptophan, and so a read error is likely. The gene calls are TRBV7-3 and TRBJ1-2; TRBD1 matches at 8 bases. Germline values: CDR1 SGHTA, CDR2 FQGTGA. The junction had 3 bases not matched to a gene; V was cut back by 2 bases and J by 7 bases. The CDR3 sequence is 13 residues long. This CDR3 reads CASSLPGGIGYTL. Here the CDR3 DNA reads TGTGCCAGCAGCTTACCAGGGGGCATTGGCTACACCCTC.

This clonotype was seen many times. This chain uses TRBV11-3 with TRBJ2-1; 9 nucleotides line up with TRBD2. The CDR3 is 18 residues long. Unmatched junction bases numbered 6, after V lost 0 bases and J lost 0 bases. CDR1 SGHNT and CDR2 YENEEA come from the germline V gene. The CDR3 loop is CASSLDRDSGSSYNEQFF. The CDR3 DNA reads TGTGCCAGCAGCTTAGATCGTGATAGCGGGAGCTCCTACAATGAGCAGTTCTTC.

V is TRBV7-8 and J is TRBJ2-6; D call uncertain. The CDR3 sequence is 15 residues long. Germline values: CDR1 SGHVS, CDR2 FQNEAQ. With 5 bases removed from V and 0 bases from J, the gap between germline ends came to 8 bases. CDR3 coding DNA: TGTGCCAGCAGCCCTGGTTCCTCTGGGGCCAACGTCCTGACTTTC. It specifies CASSPGSSGANVLTF.

The chain employs TRBV19 and TRBJ1-5; a weak D match, TRBD1 (6 bases). Trimming cost V 6 bases and J 4 bases, with 13 bases left between them. Germline V gene sequence: CDR1 LNHDA, CDR2 SQIVND (reference sequence). The CDR3 covers 14 residues. The CDR3 DNA is TGTGCCAGTAGCTACGTAGGGGGAAATCAGCCCCAGCATTTT. It specifies CASSYVGGNQPQHF.

Remarks on this clonotype: Germline is not matched at one junction end, which may reflect a read error. This chain uses TRBV5-1 with TRBJ2-7; TRBD1 aligns across 8 bases. The V gene's germline CDR1 is SGHRS and CDR2 YFSETQ. The CDR3 is made up of 14 amino acids. CDR3 sequence reads: CASSHPGQGYEQYF. The CDR3 DNA reads TGTGCCAGCAGCCATCCAGGACAGGGTTACGAGCAGTACTTC.

This clonotype appeared many times. This chain joins TRBV6-1 and TRBJ2-2; D ambiguous. The CDR3 contains 13 residues. Germline loops: CDR1 MNHNS, CDR2 SASEGT. V gave up 5 bases and J gave up 1 base, with 5 bases separating them. CDR3 DNA: TGTGCCAGCAGTAACAGGAACACCGGGGAGCTGTTTTTT. Its translation: CASSNRNTGELFF.

The table lists this clonotype with a few counts. The V call is TRBV14, the J call TRBJ2-4; D ambiguous. The CDR3 length is 19 residues. Trimming stripped 1 base from V and 0 bases from J, with 19 bases between. Germline V gene lookup returns CDR1 SGHDN and CDR2 FVKESK. The CDR3 spells CASSQVEEHFPLAKNIQYF. CDR3 coding DNA: TGTGCCAGCAGCCAAGTTGAGGAGCATTTCCCACTAGCCAAAAACATTCAGTACTTC.

This chain joins TRBV6-2 or TRBV6-3 and TRBJ2-1; weak D call: TRBD1 (6 bases). The CDR3 has 14 residues. CDR1 MNHEY and CDR2 SVGEGT come from the germline V gene. Deletions cut 5 bases from V and 7 bases from J, with 15 bases between. In nucleotides, the CDR3 is TGTGCCAGCAGTCAGGTGGGGGCCGGTAATGAGCAGTTCTTC. Its translation: CASSQVGAGNEQFF.

The V gene is TRBV5-1, the J gene TRBJ2-5, with D possibly being TRBD1 (6 bases). There are 14 residues in the CDR3. Deletions cut 0 bases from V and 2 bases from J, with 8 bases between. The germline gives CDR1 SGHRS, CDR2 YFSETQ. CDR3 protein: CASSLVGTQETQYF. Written as DNA, the CDR3 is TGCGCCAGCAGCTTGGTGGGGACACAAGAGACCCAGTACTTC.

This chain joins TRBV20-1 and TRBJ2-3; tentatively, D is TRBD1 (6 bases). The CDR3 extends over 14 amino acids. V was shortened by 1 base and J by 2 bases, with 10 bases between the two germline ends. Germline V gene data show CDR1 as DFQATT and CDR2 as SNEGSKA (reference sequence). CDR3 DNA sequence: TGCAGTGCTAGAGGACAGGCTCTCACAGATACGCAGTATTTT. Translated: CSARGQALTDTQYF.

This clonotype was recorded many times. This chain uses TRBV6-2 or TRBV6-3 with TRBJ1-1; tentative D call: TRBD1 (5 bases). The V end was cut by 2 bases, the J end by 1 base, with 17 bases between. CDR3 length: 17 amino acids. Germline V gene data show CDR1 as MNHEY and CDR2 as SVGEGT. The DNA of the CDR3 is TGTGCCAGCAGTTACCCTCCAGCAGGGATCGGGAACACTGAAGCTTTCTTT. Translated: CASSYPPAGIGNTEAFF.